This T cell receptor beta chain was retrieved from a study of circulating CD8 cells and anti-PD-1 response in melanoma. Study outcomes and limitations: Patients included both untreated and previously treated individuals.

The germline CDR1 and CDR2 sequences are SQVTM and ANQGSEA. Trimming shortened V by 8 bases and J by 4 bases, and 17 bases separated the two germline ends. This CDR3 has 13 residues. Live CD3+CD8+TCRalphabeta+ cells were sorted into four subsets by PD-1 and/or TIGIT. The QIAseq Immune Repertoire TCR panel built the libraries from around 15 ng of total RNA. TCRdb itself ran the reads through MiXCR, one entry per CDR3 protein. Altogether 600 to 700 distinct CDR3 sequences are present, 3.5% to 4.5% being singletons, with the ten largest covering around 15%. Sample share makes this clonotype large. The antigen is undetermined.

Sequencing was performed on CD8+ T cells from PBMCs, taken at baseline or after one month of anti-PD-1 therapy (not recorded which). This TCR was sampled from a human donor with melanoma. The chain couples TRBV29-1 to TRBJ1-1; maybe TRBD1 (5 bases). The CDR3 DNA reads as TGCAGCAGCCGAGAGGGGATCGGCACTGAAGCTTTCTTT. As protein: CSSREGIGTEAFF.